The T cell receptor (beta chain) described here comes from a study of T cell responses to AZD1222 COVID-19 vaccine. Study-level background: It was second doses at about 4 or about 12 weeks that were pooled.

Study-wide results and caveats: Clonal diversity was possibly underestimated, and the donors were mostly white British, with more females. The span of vaccine-associated CD4 TCRs extended across spike, with dominance at 160-218 and 743-854. Spike-specific TCR breadth rose after two AZD1222 doses, and depth rose as well.

J gave up 4 bases and V 2 bases, and 16 bases lay outside the gene matches. The germline gives CDR1 MGHRA, CDR2 YSYEKL. The length of the CDR3 is 19 residues. A note on this clone: Its antigen is not known.

Clones were sequenced by immunoSEQ multiplex PCR, and TCRdb holds only the in-frame ones, with some missing. The sample has 120,000 or so clones, approximately 88% seen once. The J gene is TRBJ2-7, the V gene TRBV4-1; 11 nucleotides line up with TRBD2. Sequencing used peripheral blood, obtained on day 0 of AZD1222 vaccination. The receptor was derived from an adult in good health. This CDR3 reads CASSQTDPWASGRMYEQYF. CDR3 bases: TGCGCCAGCAGCCAAACAGACCCATGGGCTAGCGGGAGGATGTACGAGCAGTACTTC.